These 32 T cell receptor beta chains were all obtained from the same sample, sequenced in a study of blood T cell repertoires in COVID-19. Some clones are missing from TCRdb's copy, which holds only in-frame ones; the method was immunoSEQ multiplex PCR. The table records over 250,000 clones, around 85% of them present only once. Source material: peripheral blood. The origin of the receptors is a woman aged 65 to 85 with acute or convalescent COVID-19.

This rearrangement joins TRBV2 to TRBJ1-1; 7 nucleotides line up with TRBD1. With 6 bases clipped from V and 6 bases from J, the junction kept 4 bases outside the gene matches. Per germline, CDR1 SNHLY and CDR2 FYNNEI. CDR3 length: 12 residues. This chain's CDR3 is CASRRDSAEAFF. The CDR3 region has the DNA TGTGCCAGCAGGAGGGACAGCGCTGAAGCTTTCTTT.

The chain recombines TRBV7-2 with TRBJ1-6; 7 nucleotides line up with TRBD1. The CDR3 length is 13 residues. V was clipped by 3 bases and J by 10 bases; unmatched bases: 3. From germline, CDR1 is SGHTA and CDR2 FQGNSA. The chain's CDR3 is CASSLDRRSPLHF. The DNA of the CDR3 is TGTGCCAGCAGCTTGGACAGGCGGTCACCCCTCCACTTT.

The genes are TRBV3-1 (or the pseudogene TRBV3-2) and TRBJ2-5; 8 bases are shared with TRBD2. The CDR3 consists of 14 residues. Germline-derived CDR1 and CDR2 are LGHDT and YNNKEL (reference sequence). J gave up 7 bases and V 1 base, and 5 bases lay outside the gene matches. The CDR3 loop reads CASSQASGRRTQYF. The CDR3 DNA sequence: TGTGCCAGCAGCCAAGCTAGCGGGCGTAGGACCCAGTACTTC.

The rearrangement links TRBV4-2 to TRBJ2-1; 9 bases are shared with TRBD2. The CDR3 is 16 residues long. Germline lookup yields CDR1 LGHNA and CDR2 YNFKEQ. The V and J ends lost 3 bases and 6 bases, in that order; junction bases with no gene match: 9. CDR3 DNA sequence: TGTGCCAGCAGCCAGCATGGCGGGGGGGCCGTCAATGAGCAGTTCTTC. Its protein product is CASSQHGGGAVNEQFF.

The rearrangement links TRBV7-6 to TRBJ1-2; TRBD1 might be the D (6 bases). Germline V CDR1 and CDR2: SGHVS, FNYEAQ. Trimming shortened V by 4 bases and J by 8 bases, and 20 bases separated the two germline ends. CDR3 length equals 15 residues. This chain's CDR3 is CASSSGYRAAEGYTF. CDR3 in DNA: TGTGCCAGCAGCTCGGGGTACAGGGCGGCTGAAGGCTACACCTTC. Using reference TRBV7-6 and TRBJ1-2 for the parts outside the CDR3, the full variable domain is GAGVSQSPRYKVTKRGQDVALRCDPISGHVSLYWYRQALGQGPEFLTYFNYEAQQDKSGLPNDRFSAERPEGSISTLTIQRTEQRDSAMYRCASSSGYRAAEGYTFGSGTRLTVV.

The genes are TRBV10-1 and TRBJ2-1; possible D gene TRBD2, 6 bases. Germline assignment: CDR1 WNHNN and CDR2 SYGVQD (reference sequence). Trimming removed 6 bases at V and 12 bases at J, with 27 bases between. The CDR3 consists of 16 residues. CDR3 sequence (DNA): TGCGCCAGCAGCGCCATGGGAGCGGGCGATCCCGAGGGGCAGTTCTTC. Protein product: CASSAMGAGDPEGQFF.

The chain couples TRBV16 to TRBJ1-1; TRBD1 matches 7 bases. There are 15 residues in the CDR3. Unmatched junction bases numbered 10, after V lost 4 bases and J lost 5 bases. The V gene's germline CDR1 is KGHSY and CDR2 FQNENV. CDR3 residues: CASSLSPGGGTEAFF. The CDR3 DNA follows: TGTGCCAGCAGCCTCTCCCCAGGGGGTGGAACTGAAGCTTTCTTT.

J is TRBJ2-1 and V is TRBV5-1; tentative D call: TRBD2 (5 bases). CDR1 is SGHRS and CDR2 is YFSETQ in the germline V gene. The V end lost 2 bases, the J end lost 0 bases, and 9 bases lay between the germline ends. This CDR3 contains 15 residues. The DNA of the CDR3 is TGCGCCAGCAGCTTCGATGGGAGCTCCTACAATGAGCAGTTCTTC. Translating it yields CASSFDGSSYNEQFF.

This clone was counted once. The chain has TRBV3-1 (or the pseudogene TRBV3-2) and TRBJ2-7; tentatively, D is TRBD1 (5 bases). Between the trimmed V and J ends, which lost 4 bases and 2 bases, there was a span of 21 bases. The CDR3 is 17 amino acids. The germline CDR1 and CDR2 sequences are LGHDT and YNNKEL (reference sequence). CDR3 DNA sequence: TGTGCCAGCAGCCGAGGCCTCCCCACCAGGGAAACCTACGAGCAGTACTTC. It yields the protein CASSRGLPTRETYEQYF.

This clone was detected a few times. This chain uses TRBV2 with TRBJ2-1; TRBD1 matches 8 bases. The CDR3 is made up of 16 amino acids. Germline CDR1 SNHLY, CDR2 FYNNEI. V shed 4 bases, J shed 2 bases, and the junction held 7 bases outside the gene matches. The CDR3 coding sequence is TGTGCCAGCAGTGGAGAGACGGGACAGGCCTACAATGAGCAGTTCTTC. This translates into CASSGETGQAYNEQFF. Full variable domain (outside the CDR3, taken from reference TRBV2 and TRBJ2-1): EPEVTQTPSHQVTQMGQEVILRCVPISNHLYFYWYRQILGQKVEFLVSFYNNEISEKSEIFDDQFSVERPDGSNFTLKIRSTKLEDSAMYFCASSGETGQAYNEQFFGPGTRLTVL.

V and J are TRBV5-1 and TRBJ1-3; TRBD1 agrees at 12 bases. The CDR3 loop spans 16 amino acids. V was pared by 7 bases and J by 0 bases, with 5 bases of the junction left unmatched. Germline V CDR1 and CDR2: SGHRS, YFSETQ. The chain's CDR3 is CASSGTGGSSGNTIYF. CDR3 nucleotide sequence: TGCGCCAGCTCCGGGACAGGGGGCTCCTCTGGAAACACCATATATTTT.

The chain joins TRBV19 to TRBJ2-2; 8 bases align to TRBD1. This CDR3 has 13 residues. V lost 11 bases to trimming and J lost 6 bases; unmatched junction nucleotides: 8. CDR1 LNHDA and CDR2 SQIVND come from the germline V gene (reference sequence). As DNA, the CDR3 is TGTGCCGTTCAGGGGGCAGTACCCGGGGAGCTGTTTTTT. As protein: CAVQGAVPGELFF.

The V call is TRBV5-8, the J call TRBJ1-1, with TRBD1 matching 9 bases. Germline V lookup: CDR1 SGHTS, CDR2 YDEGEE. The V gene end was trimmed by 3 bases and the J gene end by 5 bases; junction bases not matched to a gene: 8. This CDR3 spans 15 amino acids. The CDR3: CASSWGTGLTTEAFF. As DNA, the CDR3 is TGTGCCAGCAGCTGGGGGACAGGGCTAACGACTGAAGCTTTCTTT.

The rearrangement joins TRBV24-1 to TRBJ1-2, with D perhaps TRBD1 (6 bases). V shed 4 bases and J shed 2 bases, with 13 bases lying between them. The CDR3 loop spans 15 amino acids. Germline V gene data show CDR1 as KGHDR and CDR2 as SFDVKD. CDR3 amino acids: CATSEARDNNYGYTF. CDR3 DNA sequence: TGTGCCACCAGTGAAGCCCGGGACAACAACTATGGCTACACCTTC.

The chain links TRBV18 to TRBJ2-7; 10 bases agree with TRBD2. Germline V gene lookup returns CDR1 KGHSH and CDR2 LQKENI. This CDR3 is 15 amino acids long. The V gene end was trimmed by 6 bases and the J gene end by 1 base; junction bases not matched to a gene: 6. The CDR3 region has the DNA TGTGCCAGCTCGGGAGCTAGCGGGGGATCCTACGAGCAGTACTTC. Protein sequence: CASSGASGGSYEQYF.

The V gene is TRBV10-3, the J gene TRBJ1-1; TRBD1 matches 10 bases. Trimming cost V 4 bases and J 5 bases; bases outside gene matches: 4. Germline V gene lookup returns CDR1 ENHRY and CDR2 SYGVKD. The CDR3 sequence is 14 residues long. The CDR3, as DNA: TGTGCCATCAGTGTGGGACAGGGGATAACTGAAGCTTTCTTT. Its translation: CAISVGQGITEAFF.

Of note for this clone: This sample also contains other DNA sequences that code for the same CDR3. CDR3 loop: CAIAGNTEAFF. In DNA, the CDR3 is TGTGCCATCGCAGGGAACACTGAAGCTTTCTTT. The rearrangement links TRBV10-3 to TRBJ1-1; D is undetermined. Germline CDR1 reads ENHRY; CDR2 reads SYGVKD. V gave up 8 bases and J gave up 1 base, with 5 bases separating them. The CDR3 spans 11 residues.

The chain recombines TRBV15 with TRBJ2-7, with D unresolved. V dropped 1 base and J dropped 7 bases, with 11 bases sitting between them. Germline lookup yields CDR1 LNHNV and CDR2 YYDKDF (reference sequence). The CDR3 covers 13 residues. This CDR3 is CATSRGLSLEQYF. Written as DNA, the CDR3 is TGTGCCACCAGCAGAGGACTTAGTCTGGAGCAGTACTTC.

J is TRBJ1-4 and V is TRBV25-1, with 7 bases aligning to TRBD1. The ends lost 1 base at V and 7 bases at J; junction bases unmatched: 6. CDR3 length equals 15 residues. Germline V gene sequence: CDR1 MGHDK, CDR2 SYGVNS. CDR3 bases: TGTGCCAGCAGTGAATCTAGGGGGCTCGTTGAAAAACTGTTTTTT. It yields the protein CASSESRGLVEKLFF. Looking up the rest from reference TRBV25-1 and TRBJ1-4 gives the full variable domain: EADIYQTPRYLVIGTGKKITLECSQTMGHDKMYWYQQDPGMELHLIHYSYGVNSTEKGDLSSESTVSRIRTEHFPLTLESARPSHTSQYLCASSESRGLVEKLFFGSGTQLSVL.

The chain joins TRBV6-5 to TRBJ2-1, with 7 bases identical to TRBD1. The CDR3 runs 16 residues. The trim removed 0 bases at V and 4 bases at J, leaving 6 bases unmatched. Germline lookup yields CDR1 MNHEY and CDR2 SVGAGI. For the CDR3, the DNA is TGTGCCAGCAGTTACTCGGAAAGACAGGGTTACAATGAGCAGTTCTTC. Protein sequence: CASSYSERQGYNEQFF.

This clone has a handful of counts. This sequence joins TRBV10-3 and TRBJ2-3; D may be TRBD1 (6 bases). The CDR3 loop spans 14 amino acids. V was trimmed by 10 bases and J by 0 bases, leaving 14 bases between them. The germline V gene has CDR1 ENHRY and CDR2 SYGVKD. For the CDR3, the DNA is TGTGCCACTGGGGGCAGCTCTAGCACAGATACGCAGTATTTT. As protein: CATGGSSSTDTQYF.

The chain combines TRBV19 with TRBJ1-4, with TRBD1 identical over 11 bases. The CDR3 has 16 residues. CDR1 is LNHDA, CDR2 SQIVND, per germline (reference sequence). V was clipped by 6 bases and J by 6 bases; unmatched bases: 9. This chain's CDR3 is CASRGLPGQGDEKLFF. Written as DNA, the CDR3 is TGTGCCAGTAGAGGGCTTCCGGGACAGGGGGATGAAAAACTGTTTTTT.

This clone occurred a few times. The CDR3 region has the DNA TGTGCCAGCAAATTGGGGCAATCACCCCTCCACTTT. It yields the protein CASKLGQSPLHF. This chain uses TRBV2 with TRBJ1-6, with D possibly matching TRBD1 (5 bases). V was clipped by 7 bases and J by 10 bases, with 11 bases between them. Germline V lookup: CDR1 SNHLY, CDR2 FYNNEI. The CDR3 is made up of 12 amino acids.

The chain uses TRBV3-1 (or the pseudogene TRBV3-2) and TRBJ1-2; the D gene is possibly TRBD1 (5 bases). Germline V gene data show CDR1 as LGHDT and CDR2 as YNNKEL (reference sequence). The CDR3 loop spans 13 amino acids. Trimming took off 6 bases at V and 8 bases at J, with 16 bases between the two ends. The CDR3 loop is CASRPGFGGGYTF. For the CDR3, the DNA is TGTGCCAGCAGGCCAGGGTTTGGTGGAGGCTACACCTTC.

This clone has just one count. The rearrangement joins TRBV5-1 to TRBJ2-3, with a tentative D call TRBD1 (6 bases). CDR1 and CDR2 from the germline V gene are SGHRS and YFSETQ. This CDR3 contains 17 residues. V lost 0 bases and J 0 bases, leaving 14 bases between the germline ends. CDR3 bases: TGCGCCAGCAGCTTGGGGCCAGGGGTAAGGAGCACAGATACGCAGTATTTT. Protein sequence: CASSLGPGVRSTDTQYF. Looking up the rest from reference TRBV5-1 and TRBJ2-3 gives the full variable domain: KAGVTQTPRYLIKTRGQQVTLSCSPISGHRSVSWYQQTPGQGLQFLFEYFSETQRNKGNFPGRFSGRQFSNSRSEMNVSTLELGDSALYLCASSLGPGVRSTDTQYFGPGTRLTVL.

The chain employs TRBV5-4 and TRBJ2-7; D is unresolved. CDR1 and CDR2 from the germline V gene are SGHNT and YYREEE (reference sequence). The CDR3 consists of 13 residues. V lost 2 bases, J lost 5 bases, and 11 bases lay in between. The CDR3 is CASSLPSKDEQYF. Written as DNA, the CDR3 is TGTGCCAGCAGCTTACCTAGTAAAGACGAGCAGTACTTC.

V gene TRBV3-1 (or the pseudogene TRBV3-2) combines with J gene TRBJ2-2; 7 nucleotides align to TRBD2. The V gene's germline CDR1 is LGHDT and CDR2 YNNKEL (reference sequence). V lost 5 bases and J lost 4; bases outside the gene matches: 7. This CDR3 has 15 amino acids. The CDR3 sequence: CASSISGVITGELFF. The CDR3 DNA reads TGTGCCAGCAGCATAAGCGGGGTGATCACCGGGGAGCTGTTTTTT.

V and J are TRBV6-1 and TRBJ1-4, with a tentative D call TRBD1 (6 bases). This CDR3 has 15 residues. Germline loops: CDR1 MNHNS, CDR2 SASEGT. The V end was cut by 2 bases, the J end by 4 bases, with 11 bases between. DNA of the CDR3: TGTGCCAGCAGTGAACCTCGAGGGGGTAATGAAAAACTGTTTTTT. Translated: CASSEPRGGNEKLFF.

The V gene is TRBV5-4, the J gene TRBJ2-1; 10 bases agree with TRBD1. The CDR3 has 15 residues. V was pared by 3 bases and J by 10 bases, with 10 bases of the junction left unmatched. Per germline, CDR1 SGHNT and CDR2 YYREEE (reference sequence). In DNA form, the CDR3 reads TGTGCCAGCAGCTCCGACAGGGGGCAGTTCAGCGAGCAGTTCTTC. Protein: CASSSDRGQFSEQFF.

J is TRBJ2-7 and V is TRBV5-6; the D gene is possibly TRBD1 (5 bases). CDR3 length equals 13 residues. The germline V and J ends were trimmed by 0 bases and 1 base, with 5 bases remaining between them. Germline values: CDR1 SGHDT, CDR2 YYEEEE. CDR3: CASSLEGSYEQYF. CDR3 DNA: TGTGCCAGCAGCTTGGAGGGGTCCTACGAGCAGTACTTC. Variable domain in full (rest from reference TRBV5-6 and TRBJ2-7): DAGVTQSPTHLIKTRGQQVTLRCSPKSGHDTVSWYQQALGQGPQFIFQYYEEEERQRGNFPDRFSGHQFPNYSSELNVNALLLGDSALYLCASSLEGSYEQYFGPGTRLTVT.

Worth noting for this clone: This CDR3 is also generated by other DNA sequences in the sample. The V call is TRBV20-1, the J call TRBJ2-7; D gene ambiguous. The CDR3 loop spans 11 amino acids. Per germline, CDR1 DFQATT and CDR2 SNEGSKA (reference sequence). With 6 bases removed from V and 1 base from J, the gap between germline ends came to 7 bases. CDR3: CSADSSYEQYF. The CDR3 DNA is TGCAGTGCCGACTCATCCTACGAGCAGTACTTC.

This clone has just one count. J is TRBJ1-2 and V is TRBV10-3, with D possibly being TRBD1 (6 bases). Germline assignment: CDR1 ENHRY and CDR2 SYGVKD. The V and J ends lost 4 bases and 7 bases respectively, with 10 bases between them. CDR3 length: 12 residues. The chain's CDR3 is CAISGQGSGYTF. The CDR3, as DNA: TGTGCCATCAGTGGGCAGGGGTCTGGCTACACCTTC.